The 8 T cell receptor beta chains given below trace back to one sample, sequenced in a study of circulating CD8 cells and anti-PD-1 response in melanoma (dated by TCRdb to about 2020). Using a BD FACSAria II cell sorter, four subsets defined by PD-1 and/or TIGIT were sorted from live CD3+CD8+TCRalphabeta+ cells. The data were produced on a NextSeq 500. Starting from roughly 15 ng of total RNA, TCR libraries were made with the QIAseq Immune Repertoire RNA Library Kit, Human TCR Panel. In TCRdb, the public reads were trimmed at Q25 with fastp and aligned with MiXCR, with productive beta chains retained. Rows are unified per CDR3 protein, each entry keeping the most common DNA and genes. This sample has about 270 distinct CDR3 sequences in its table, and 8.2% of those were observed once. The leading ten clones occupy around 40% of the sample. Sequencing was performed on CD8+ T cells from PBMCs, taken at baseline or after one month of anti-PD-1 therapy (not recorded which). These receptor sequences come from a human donor with melanoma.

By share of the sample, this clonotype is hyperexpanded. The chain uses TRBV24-1 and TRBJ2-7; D unresolved. CDR1 is KGHDR and CDR2 is SFDVKD in the germline V gene. V lost 5 bases and J 5 bases, leaving 12 bases between the germline ends. This CDR3 region has 13 residues. The CDR3 sequence is CATSASWRDEQYF. The CDR3 nucleotides read TGTGCCACCAGTGCTTCTTGGCGAGACGAGCAGTACTTC.

This clonotype is deemed large. V gene TRBV29-1 combines with J gene TRBJ2-7; the match to TRBD1 covers 10 bases. Trimming took 6 bases from V and 5 from J; bases not matched to a gene: 7. The CDR3 contains 13 residues. Germline CDR1 and CDR2: SQVTM and ANQGSEA. The CDR3 coding sequence is TGCAGCGTACGGACAGGGGGTGGACACGAGCAGTACTTC. Translated, it gives CSVRTGGGHEQYF.

In this sample, this clonotype is large. The rearrangement links TRBV29-1 to TRBJ1-2, with 7 bases aligning to TRBD1. J was trimmed by 4 bases and V by 4 bases; bases with no gene match: 6. This CDR3 is built from 13 residues. Germline loops: CDR1 SQVTM, CDR2 ANQGSEA. CDR3 residues: CSVGQGGVYGYTF. The CDR3 DNA follows: TGCAGCGTTGGACAGGGAGGGGTCTATGGCTACACCTTC. Combining the CDR3 with reference TRBV29-1 and TRBJ1-2 gives the whole variable domain SAVISQKPSRDICQRGTSLTIQCQVDSQVTMMFWYRQQPGQSLTLIATANQGSEATYESGFVIDKFPISRPNLTFSTLTVSNMSPEDSSIYLCSVGQGGVYGYTFGSGTRLTVV.

In this sample, this clonotype is large (0.1 to 1%). The V gene is TRBV28, the J gene TRBJ2-7, with 7 bases matching TRBD2. After removal of 1 base from V and 4 bases from J, the junction contained 7 bases not matched to a gene. The CDR3 covers 15 residues. Germline lookup yields CDR1 MDHEN and CDR2 SYDVKM. CDR3 nucleotides: TGTGCCAGCAGTTTATTGGGAGGGCCCCTATACGAGCAGTACTTC. Translation: CASSLLGGPLYEQYF.

By share of the sample, this clonotype is large. This chain connects TRBV4-1 to TRBJ1-6, with 7 bases lining up with TRBD1. After removal of 4 bases from V and 7 bases from J, the junction contained 4 bases not matched to a gene. The CDR3 is 14 amino acids. Germline V CDR1 and CDR2: MGHRA, YSYEKL. This chain's CDR3 is CASSLGTANSPLHF. In DNA form, the CDR3 reads TGCGCCAGCAGCCTAGGGACAGCCAATTCACCCCTCCACTTT.

The V call is TRBV28, the J call TRBJ2-1, with D perhaps TRBD1 (6 bases). The V end lost 3 bases, the J end lost 3 bases, and 9 bases lay between the germline ends. CDR1 is MDHEN, CDR2 SYDVKM, per germline. The CDR3 length is 14 residues. The CDR3 is CASSFEGGYNEQFF. CDR3 nucleotides: TGTGCCAGCAGTTTTGAAGGGGGCTACAATGAGCAGTTCTTC.

Concerning this clonotype itself: Here the CDR3 omits its conserved ending phenylalanine or tryptophan, so a read error is the likely source. In DNA form, the CDR3 reads TGTGCCACCGCCCGGCGGATCGGGACTGAAGCTTTCCTT. This encodes CATARRIGTEAFL. The chain combines TRBV24-1 with TRBJ1-1; D unclear. Per the germline V gene, CDR1 is KGHDR and CDR2 is SFDVKD. The CDR3 extends over 13 amino acids. Deletions cut 9 bases from V and 5 bases from J, with 15 bases between.

This clonotype is large by share. This chain joins TRBV7-2 and TRBJ2-1; the match to TRBD2 covers 8 bases. Trimming at V came to 4 bases and at J to 8 bases, leaving 16 bases not matched to a gene. Per the germline V gene, CDR1 is SGHTA and CDR2 is FQGNSA. The CDR3 spans 17 residues. Written as DNA, the CDR3 is TGTGCCAGCAGCTGGGCTAGCGGGTGGGGTCGTACCGATGAGCAGTTCTTC. Translation: CASSWASGWGRTDEQFF. Supplemented by reference TRBV7-2 and TRBJ2-1, the full variable domain reads GAGVSQSPSNKVTEKGKDVELRCDPISGHTALYWYRQSLGQGLEFLIYFQGNSAPDKSGLPSDRFSAERTGGSVSTLTIQRTQQEDSAVYLCASSWASGWGRTDEQFFGPGTRLTVL.